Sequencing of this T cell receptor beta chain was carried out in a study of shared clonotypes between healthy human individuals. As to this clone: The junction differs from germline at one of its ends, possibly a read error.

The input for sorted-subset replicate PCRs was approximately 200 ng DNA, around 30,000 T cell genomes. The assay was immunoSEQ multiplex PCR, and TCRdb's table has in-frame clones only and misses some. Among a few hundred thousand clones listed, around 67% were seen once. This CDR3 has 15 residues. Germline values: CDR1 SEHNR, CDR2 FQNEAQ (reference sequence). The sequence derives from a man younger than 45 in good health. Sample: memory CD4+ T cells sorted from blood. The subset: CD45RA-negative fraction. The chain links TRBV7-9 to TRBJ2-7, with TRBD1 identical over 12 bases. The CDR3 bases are TGTGCCAACAGCTTCTCGGGACAGGGGGCACTAGAGCAGTACTTC. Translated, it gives CANSFSGQGALEQYF.